The subject of this entry is one TCR beta chain. The CDR3 end is not reached by the read, which stops 3 residues before it; the germline J gene fills it in. V shed 7 bases, J shed 2 bases, and the junction held 5 bases outside the gene matches. The germline V gene encodes CDR1 SQVTM and CDR2 ANQGSEA. The CDR3 covers 12 residues. This record belongs to a study of Tregs in tolerant kidney transplant recipients. Profiling relied on immunoSEQ multiplex PCR, and the TCRdb table lists in-frame clones only, not all of them. The listing records more than 45,000 clones. This clonotype was obtained from a human donor who received a combined kidney and bone marrow transplant. The chain combines TRBV29-1 with TRBJ2-7; 7 nucleotides agree with TRBD1. The sample was CD4+ T cells from blood, taken before the transplant. This CDR3 reads CSGWDSTYEQYF. CDR3 DNA (partial): TGCAGCGGCTGGGACAGTACCTACGAG.